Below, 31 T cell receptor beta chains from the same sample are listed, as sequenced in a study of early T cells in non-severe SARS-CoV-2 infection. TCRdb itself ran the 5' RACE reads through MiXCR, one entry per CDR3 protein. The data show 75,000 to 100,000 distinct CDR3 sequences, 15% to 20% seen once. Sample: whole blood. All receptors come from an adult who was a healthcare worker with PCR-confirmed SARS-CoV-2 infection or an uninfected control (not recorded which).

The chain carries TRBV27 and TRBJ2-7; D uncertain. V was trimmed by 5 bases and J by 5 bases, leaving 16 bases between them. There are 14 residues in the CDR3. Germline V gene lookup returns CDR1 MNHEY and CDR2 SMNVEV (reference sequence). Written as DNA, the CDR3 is TGTGCCAGCAGTCACTACCTCTCCCAAGACGAGCAGTACTTC. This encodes CASSHYLSQDEQYF.

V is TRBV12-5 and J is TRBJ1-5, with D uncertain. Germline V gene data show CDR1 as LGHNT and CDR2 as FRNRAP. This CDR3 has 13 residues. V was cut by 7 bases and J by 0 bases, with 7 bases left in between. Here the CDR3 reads CASVWNSNQPQHF. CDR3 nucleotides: TGTGCTAGTGTATGGAATAGCAATCAGCCCCAGCATTTT.

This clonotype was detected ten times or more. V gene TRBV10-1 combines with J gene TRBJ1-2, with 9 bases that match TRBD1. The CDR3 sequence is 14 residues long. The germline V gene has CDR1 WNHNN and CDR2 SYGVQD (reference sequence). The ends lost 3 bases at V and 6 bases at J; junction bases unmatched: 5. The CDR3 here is CASSEKDRGHGYTF. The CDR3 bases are TGCGCCAGCAGTGAAAAGGACAGGGGCCATGGCTACACCTTC.

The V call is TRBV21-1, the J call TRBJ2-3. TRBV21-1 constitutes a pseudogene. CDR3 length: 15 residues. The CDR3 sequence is CASSTLQGSTDTQYF. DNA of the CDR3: TGTGCCAGCAGCACCTTGCAAGGGAGCACAGATACGCAGTATTTT.

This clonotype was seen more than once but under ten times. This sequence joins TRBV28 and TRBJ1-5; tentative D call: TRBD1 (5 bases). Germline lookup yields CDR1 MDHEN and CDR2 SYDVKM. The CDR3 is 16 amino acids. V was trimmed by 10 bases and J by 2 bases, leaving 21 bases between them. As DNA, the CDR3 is TGTGCCATCACCGGGGACCCGAGGATGCGCAATCAGCCCCAGCATTTT. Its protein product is CAITGDPRMRNQPQHF.

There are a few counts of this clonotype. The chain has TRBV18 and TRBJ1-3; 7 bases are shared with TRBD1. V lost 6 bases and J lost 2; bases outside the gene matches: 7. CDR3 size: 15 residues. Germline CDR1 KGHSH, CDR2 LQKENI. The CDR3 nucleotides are TGTGCCAGCTCTAGACAGGGAACGGCTGGAAACACCATATATTTT. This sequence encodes CASSRQGTAGNTIYF.

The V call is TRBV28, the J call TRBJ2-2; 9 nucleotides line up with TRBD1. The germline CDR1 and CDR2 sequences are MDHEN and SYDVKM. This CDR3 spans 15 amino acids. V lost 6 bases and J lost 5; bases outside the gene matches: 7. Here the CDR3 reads CASREQGAQTGELFF. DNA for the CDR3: TGTGCCAGCAGGGAACAGGGGGCGCAAACCGGGGAGCTGTTTTTT.

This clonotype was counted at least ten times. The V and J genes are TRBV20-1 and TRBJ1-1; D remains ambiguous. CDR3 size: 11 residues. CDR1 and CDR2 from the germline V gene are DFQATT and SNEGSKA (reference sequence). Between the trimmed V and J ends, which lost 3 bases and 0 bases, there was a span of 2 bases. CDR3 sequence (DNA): TGCAGTGCTAGCCTGAACACTGAAGCTTTCTTT. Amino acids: CSASLNTEAFF.

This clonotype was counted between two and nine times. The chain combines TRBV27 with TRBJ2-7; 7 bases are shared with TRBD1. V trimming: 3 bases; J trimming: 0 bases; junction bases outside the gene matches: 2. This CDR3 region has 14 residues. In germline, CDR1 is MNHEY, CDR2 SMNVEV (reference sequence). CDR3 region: CASSFGDSSYEQYF. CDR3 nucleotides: TGTGCCAGCAGTTTTGGGGACAGCTCCTACGAGCAGTACTTC.

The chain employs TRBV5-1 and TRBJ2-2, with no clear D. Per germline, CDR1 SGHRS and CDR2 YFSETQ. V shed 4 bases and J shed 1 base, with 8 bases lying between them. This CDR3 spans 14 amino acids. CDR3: CASSAVQNTGELFF. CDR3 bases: TGCGCCAGCAGCGCCGTACAGAACACCGGGGAGCTGTTTTTT.

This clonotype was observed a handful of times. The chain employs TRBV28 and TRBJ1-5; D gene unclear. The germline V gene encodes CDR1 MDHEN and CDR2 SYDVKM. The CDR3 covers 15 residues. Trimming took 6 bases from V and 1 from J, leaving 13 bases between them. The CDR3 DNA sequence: TGTGCCAGCAGCACGAGAAGGGAAAGCAATCAGCCCCAGCATTTT. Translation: CASSTRRESNQPQHF.

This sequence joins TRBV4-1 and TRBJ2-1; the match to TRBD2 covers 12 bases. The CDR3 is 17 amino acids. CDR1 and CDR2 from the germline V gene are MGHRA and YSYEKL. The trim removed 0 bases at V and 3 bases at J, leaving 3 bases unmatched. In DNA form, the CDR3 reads TGCGCCAGCAGCCAAGAGACTAGCGGGAGCCTCTACAATGAGCAGTTCTTC. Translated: CASSQETSGSLYNEQFF.

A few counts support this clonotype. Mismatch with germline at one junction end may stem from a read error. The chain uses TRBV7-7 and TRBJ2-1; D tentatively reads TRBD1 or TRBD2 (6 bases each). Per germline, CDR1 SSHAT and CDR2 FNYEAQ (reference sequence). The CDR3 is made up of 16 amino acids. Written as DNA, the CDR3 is TGTGCTAGCAGCCTCGGGGGCTGGAAGAGTTTTAATGAGCAGTTCTTC. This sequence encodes CASSLGGWKSFNEQFF.

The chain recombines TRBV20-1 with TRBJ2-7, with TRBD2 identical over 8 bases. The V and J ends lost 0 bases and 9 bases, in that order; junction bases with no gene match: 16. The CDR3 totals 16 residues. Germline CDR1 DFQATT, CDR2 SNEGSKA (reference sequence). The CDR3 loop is CSARDSGTRGRATQYF. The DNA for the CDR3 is TGCAGTGCTAGAGATTCCGGGACTAGGGGGAGGGCGACGCAGTACTTC.

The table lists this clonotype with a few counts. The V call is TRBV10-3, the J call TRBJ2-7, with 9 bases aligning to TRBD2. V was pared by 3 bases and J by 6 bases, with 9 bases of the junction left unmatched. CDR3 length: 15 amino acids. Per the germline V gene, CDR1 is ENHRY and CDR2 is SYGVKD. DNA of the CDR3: TGTGCCATCAGTGAAAATACTAGCGGGCCCGGCGAGCAGTACTTC. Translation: CAISENTSGPGEQYF.

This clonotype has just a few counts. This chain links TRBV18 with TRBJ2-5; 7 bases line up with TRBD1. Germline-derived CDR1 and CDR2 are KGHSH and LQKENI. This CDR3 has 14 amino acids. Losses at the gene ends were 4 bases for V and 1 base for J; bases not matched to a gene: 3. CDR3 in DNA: TGTGCCAGCTCACGGGACAGCCTCCAAGAGACCCAGTACTTC. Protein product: CASSRDSLQETQYF. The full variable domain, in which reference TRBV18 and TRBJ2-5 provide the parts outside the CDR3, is NAGVMQNPRHLVRRRGQEARLRCSPMKGHSHVYWYRQLPEEGLKFMVYLQKENIIDESGMPKERFSAEFPKEGPSILRIQQVVRGDSAAYFCASSRDSLQETQYFGPGTRLLVL.

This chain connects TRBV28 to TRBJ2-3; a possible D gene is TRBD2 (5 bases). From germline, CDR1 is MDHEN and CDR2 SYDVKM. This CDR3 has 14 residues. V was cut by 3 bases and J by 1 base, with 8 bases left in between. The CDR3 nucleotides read TGTGCCAGCAGTTTCCTTAGCGGCACAGATACGCAGTATTTT. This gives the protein CASSFLSGTDTQYF.

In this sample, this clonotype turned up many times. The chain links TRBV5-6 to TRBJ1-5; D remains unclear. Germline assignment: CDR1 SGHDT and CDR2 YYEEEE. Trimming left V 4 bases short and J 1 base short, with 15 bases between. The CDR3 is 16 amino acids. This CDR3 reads CASSPWGTRSNQPQHF. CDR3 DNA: TGTGCCAGCAGCCCCTGGGGAACTAGGAGCAATCAGCCCCAGCATTTT.

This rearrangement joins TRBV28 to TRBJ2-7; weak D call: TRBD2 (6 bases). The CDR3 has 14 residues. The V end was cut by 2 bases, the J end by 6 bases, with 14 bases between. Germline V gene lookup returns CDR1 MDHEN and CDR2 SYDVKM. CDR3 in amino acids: CASSLAGYASEQYF. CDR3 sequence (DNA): TGTGCCAGCAGTTTAGCGGGGTACGCGAGCGAGCAGTACTTC. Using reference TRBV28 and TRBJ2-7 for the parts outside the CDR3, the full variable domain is DVKVTQSSRYLVKRTGEKVFLECVQDMDHENMFWYRQDPGLGLRLIYFSYDVKMKEKGDIPEGYSVSREKKERFSLILESASTNQTSMYLCASSLAGYASEQYFGPGTRLTVT.

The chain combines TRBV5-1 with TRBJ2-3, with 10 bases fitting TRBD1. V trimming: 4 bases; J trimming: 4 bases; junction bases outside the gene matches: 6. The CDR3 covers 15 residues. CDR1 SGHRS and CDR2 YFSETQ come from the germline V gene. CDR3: CASSPGQGWADTQYF. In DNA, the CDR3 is TGCGCCAGCAGCCCGGGACAGGGGTGGGCAGATACGCAGTATTTT.

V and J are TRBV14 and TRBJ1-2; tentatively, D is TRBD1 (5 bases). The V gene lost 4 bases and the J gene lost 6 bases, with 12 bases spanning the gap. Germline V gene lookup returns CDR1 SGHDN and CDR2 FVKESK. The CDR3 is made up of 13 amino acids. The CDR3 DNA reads TGTGCCAGCAGCCTGACAGTGGGTCATGGCTACACCTTC. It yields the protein CASSLTVGHGYTF. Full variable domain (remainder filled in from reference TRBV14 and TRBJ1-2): EAGVTQFPSHSVIEKGQTVTLRCDPISGHDNLYWYRRVMGKEIKFLLHFVKESKQDESGMPNNRFLAERTGGTYSTLKVQPAELEDSGVYFCASSLTVGHGYTFGSGTRLTVV.

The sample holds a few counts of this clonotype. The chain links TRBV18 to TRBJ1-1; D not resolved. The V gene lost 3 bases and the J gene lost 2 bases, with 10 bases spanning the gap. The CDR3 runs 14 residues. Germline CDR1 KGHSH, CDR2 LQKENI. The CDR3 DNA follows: TGTGCCAGCTCACCGATGAACACCAACACTGAAGCTTTCTTT. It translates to CASSPMNTNTEAFF.

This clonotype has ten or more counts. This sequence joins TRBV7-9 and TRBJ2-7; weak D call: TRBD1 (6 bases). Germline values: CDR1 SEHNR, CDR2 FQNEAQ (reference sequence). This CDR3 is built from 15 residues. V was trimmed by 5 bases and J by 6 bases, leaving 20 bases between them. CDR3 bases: TGTGCCAGCAGCCAACACTTCGTCGACAGGCCCGAGCAGTACTTC. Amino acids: CASSQHFVDRPEQYF.

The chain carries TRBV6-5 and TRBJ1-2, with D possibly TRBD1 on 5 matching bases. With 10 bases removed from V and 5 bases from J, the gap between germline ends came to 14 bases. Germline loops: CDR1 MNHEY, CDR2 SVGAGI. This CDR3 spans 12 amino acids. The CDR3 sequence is CATNRKAYGYTF. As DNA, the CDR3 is TGTGCCACCAACAGGAAAGCGTATGGCTACACCTTC.

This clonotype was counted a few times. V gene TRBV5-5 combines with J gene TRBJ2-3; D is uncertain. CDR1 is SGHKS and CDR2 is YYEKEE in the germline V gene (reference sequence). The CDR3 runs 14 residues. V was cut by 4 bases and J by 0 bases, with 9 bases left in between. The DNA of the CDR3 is TGTGCCAGCAGCCGTGTGGCTAGCACAGATACGCAGTATTTT. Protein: CASSRVASTDTQYF.

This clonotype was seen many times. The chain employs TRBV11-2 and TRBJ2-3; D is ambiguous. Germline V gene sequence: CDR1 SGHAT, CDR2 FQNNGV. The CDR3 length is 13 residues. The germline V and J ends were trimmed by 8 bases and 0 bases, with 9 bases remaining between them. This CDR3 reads CASGSSSTDTQYF. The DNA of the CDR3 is TGTGCCAGCGGTTCGTCTAGCACAGATACGCAGTATTTT.

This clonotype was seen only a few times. The CDR3 is CASTPGGKFNGYTF. The CDR3 DNA is TGTGCCAGTACCCCAGGGGGCAAGTTCAATGGCTACACCTTC. The genes are TRBV19 and TRBJ1-2; 8 nucleotides align to TRBD1. The V gene's germline CDR1 is LNHDA and CDR2 SQIVND (reference sequence). This CDR3 spans 14 amino acids. With 7 bases clipped from V and 6 bases from J, the junction kept 10 bases outside the gene matches.

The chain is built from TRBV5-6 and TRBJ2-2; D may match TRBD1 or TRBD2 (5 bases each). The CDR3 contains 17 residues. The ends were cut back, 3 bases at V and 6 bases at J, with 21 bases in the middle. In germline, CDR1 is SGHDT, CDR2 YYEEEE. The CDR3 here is CASSSPGTPFPAGELFF. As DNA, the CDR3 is TGTGCCAGCAGCTCCCCCGGGACCCCCTTCCCCGCCGGGGAGCTGTTTTTT.

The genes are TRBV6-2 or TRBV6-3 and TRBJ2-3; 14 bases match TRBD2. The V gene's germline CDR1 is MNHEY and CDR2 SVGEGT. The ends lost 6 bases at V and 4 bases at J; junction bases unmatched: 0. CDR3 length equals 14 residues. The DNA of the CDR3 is TGTGCCAGCAGGGGACTAGCGGGAGCAGATACGCAGTATTTT. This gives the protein CASRGLAGADTQYF.

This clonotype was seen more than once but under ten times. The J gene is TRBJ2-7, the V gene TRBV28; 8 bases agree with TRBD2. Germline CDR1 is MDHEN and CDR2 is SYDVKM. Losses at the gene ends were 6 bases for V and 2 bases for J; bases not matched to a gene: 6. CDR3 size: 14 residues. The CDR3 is CASRTQAGAYEQYF. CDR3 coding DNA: TGTGCCAGCAGGACCCAAGCGGGAGCCTACGAGCAGTACTTC.

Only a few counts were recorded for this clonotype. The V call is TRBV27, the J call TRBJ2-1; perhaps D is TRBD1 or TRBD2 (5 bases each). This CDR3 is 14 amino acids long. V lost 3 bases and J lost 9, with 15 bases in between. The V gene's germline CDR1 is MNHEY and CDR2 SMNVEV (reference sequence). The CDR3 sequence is CASSLGVPGSEQFF. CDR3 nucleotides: TGTGCCAGCAGTTTGGGGGTCCCTGGGAGTGAGCAGTTCTTC.